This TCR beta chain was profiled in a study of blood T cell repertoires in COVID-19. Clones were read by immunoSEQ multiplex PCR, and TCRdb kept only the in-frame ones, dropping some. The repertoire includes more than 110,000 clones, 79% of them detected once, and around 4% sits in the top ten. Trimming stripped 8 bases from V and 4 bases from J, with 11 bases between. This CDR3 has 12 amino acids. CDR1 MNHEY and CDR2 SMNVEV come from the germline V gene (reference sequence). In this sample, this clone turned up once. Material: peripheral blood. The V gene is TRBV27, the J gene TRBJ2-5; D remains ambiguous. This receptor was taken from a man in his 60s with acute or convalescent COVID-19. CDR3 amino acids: CASSRPGETQYF. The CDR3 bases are TGTGCCAGCTCCAGGCCAGGAGAGACCCAGTACTTC.